The 13 T cell receptor beta chains below were found in one sample sequenced in a study of metastatic and nonmetastatic thyroid tumors. TCRdb reassembled clones from the PCR reads with MiXCR. The table lists about 27,000 clones, under 15% of them singletons. Patients were all untreated before their thyroid surgery. The sequenced material came from blood. These receptors originate from a female donor with papillary thyroid cancer or a benign thyroid nodule (not recorded which). Some clones in this sample may be carry-over from other donors' samples.

By sample fraction, this clone is medium-sized (0.01 to 0.1%). The chain has TRBV6-1 and TRBJ2-3; 7 nucleotides line up with TRBD2. Per germline, CDR1 MNHNS and CDR2 SASEGT. V dropped 6 bases and J dropped 3; count of bases not matched to a gene: 12. The CDR3 covers 16 residues. The CDR3 sequence: CASSPMGGGETDTQYF. CDR3 bases: TGTGCCAGCAGCCCCATGGGGGGAGGGGAAACAGATACGCAGTATTTT.

This clone was counted ten times or more. The rearrangement joins TRBV19 to TRBJ2-4, with D perhaps TRBD1 (5 bases). Germline V gene lookup returns CDR1 LNHDA and CDR2 SQIVND (reference sequence). The CDR3 covers 15 residues. Trimming left V 7 bases short and J 1 base short, with 14 bases between. Here the CDR3 reads CASKQVSSAKNIQYF. For the CDR3, the DNA is TGTGCCAGTAAACAGGTCTCGTCGGCCAAAAACATTCAGTACTTC. Using reference TRBV19 and TRBJ2-4 for the parts outside the CDR3, the full variable domain is DGGITQSPKYLFRKEGQNVTLSCEQNLNHDAMYWYRQDPGQGLRLIYYSQIVNDFQKGDIAEGYSVSREKKESFPLTVTSAQKNPTAFYLCASKQVSSAKNIQYFGAGTRLSVL.

At least ten counts were recorded for this clone. J is TRBJ2-5 and V is TRBV7-3; D is perhaps TRBD2 (6 bases). Trimming stripped 5 bases from V and 5 bases from J, with 15 bases between. The CDR3 consists of 14 residues. CDR1 SGHTA and CDR2 FQGTGA come from the germline V gene. The CDR3 nucleotides are TGTGCCAGCAGCCCTTTCCGGGGGATGGAGACCCAGTACTTC. It codes for CASSPFRGMETQYF. Supplemented by reference TRBV7-3 and TRBJ2-5, the full variable domain reads GAGVSQTPSNKVTEKGKYVELRCDPISGHTALYWYRQSLGQGPEFLIYFQGTGAADDSGLPNDRFFAVRPEGSVSTLKIQRTERGDSAVYLCASSPFRGMETQYFGPGTRLLVL.

In its sample, this clone was seen many times. The chain couples TRBV5-4 to TRBJ2-7; maybe TRBD2 (6 bases). V was shortened by 0 bases and J by 5 bases, with 9 bases between the two germline ends. The germline V gene encodes CDR1 SGHNT and CDR2 YYREEE (reference sequence). The CDR3 loop spans 13 amino acids. CDR3 amino acids: CASSLGLVDEQYF. The CDR3, as DNA: TGTGCCAGCAGCTTGGGACTAGTTGACGAGCAGTACTTC.

This clone was detected ten times or more. The chain carries TRBV6-2 or TRBV6-3 and TRBJ2-1; 8 bases agree with TRBD2. The CDR3 has 13 residues. From germline, CDR1 is MNHEY and CDR2 SVGEGT. J gave up 4 bases and V 8 bases, and 4 bases lay outside the gene matches. The CDR3 nucleotides are TGTGCCAGCGGGACTAGGGGATACAATGAGCAGTTCTTC. Its translation: CASGTRGYNEQFF.

In its sample, this clone was seen many times. The gene calls are TRBV11-2 and TRBJ2-7; TRBD1 aligns across 9 bases. Unmatched junction bases numbered 4, after V lost 1 base and J lost 3 bases. The germline CDR1 and CDR2 sequences are SGHAT and FQNNGV. This CDR3 region has 15 residues. The CDR3 DNA reads TGTGCCAGCAGCTTAGGGACAGGGGTGGTCTACGAGCAGTACTTC. Amino acids: CASSLGTGVVYEQYF.

This clone was seen at least ten times. The chain carries TRBV27 and TRBJ1-1; TRBD1 is a possible D gene (5 bases). There are 14 residues in the CDR3. Trimming shortened V by 4 bases and J by 4 bases, and 13 bases separated the two germline ends. CDR1 and CDR2 from the germline V gene are MNHEY and SMNVEV (reference sequence). CDR3 amino acids: CASSSQGAGTEAFF. The CDR3 DNA reads as TGTGCCAGCAGTTCTCAGGGCGCGGGCACTGAAGCTTTCTTT.

This clone was observed at least ten times. This rearrangement joins TRBV6-4 to TRBJ1-1; D gene unclear. V was trimmed by 2 bases and J by 1 base, leaving 5 bases between them. Germline CDR1 is MRHNA and CDR2 is SNTAGT. The CDR3 is 13 residues long. The chain's CDR3 is CASSDRANTEAFF. CDR3 coding DNA: TGTGCCAGCAGTGACAGGGCGAACACTGAAGCTTTCTTT.

This chain uses TRBV10-3 with TRBJ2-7; the match to TRBD1 covers 7 bases. Trimming took 3 bases from V and 4 from J; bases not matched to a gene: 3. Per germline, CDR1 ENHRY and CDR2 SYGVKD. CDR3 size: 13 residues. The DNA of the CDR3 is TGTGCCATCAGTGATGACAGGGTATACGAGCAGTACTTC. Encoded protein: CAISDDRVYEQYF.

This clone was detected many times. The chain recombines TRBV5-6 with TRBJ2-7, with D possibly TRBD1 on 5 matching bases. Germline assignment: CDR1 SGHDT and CDR2 YYEEEE. This CDR3 has 15 amino acids. Trimming cost V 1 base and J 0 bases, with 11 bases left between them. DNA for the CDR3: TGTGCCAGCAGCTTGCGTCCCGACAGCTCCTACGAGCAGTACTTC. Translated, it gives CASSLRPDSSYEQYF. Drawing the rest from reference TRBV5-6 and TRBJ2-7, the complete variable domain is DAGVTQSPTHLIKTRGQQVTLRCSPKSGHDTVSWYQQALGQGPQFIFQYYEEEERQRGNFPDRFSGHQFPNYSSELNVNALLLGDSALYLCASSLRPDSSYEQYFGPGTRLTVT.

This clone was picked up many times. The chain carries TRBV7-8 and TRBJ2-7, with D maybe TRBD2 (6 bases). The CDR3 runs to 15 residues. From germline, CDR1 is SGHVS and CDR2 FQNEAQ. The ends were cut back, 4 bases at V and 2 bases at J, with 15 bases in the middle. CDR3 sequence: CASSYGDSKAYEQYF. Here the CDR3 DNA reads TGTGCCAGCAGCTACGGGGACTCCAAGGCCTACGAGCAGTACTTC. The full variable domain, with the rest looked up from reference TRBV7-8 and TRBJ2-7, is GAGVSQSPRYKVAKRGQDVALRCDPISGHVSLFWYQQALGQGPEFLTYFQNEAQLDKSGLPSDRFFAERPEGSVSTLKIQRTQQEDSAVYLCASSYGDSKAYEQYFGPGTRLTVT.

This clone came up many times. The genes are TRBV3-1 and TRBJ1-2, with D unclear. This CDR3 is built from 13 residues. V lost 1 base to trimming and J lost 7 bases, with 10 bases between them. Per the germline V gene, CDR1 is LGHDT and CDR2 is YNNKEL (reference sequence). CDR3 loop: CASSQVETFGYTF. The CDR3 coding sequence is TGTGCCAGCAGCCAAGTTGAGACGTTTGGCTACACCTTC.

This clone was seen repeatedly, ten times or more. The chain recombines TRBV6-2 or TRBV6-3 with TRBJ2-6; TRBD2 might be the D (5 bases). The CDR3 has 16 residues. The germline V gene encodes CDR1 MNHEY and CDR2 SVGEGT. The V gene lost 2 bases and the J gene lost 0 bases, with 8 bases spanning the gap. CDR3 region: CASSYIEGSGANVLTF. The CDR3 DNA sequence: TGTGCCAGCAGTTACATAGAGGGCTCTGGGGCCAACGTCCTGACTTTC.